This TCR beta chain was captured in a study of OX40 agonist ivuxolimab in advanced cancers. Background on the study: The mean age was roughly 60 years, ranging from about 23 to 79, with around four fifths of participants male. Three individuals attained partial responses, comprising one hepatocellular carcinoma case and two cutaneous melanoma cases.

CDR1 and CDR2 from the germline V gene are SGHRS and YFSETQ. The CDR3 is made up of 13 amino acids. V lost 7 bases and J lost 4; bases outside the gene matches: 5. Repertoires were generated with immunoSEQ multiplex PCR, while TCRdb's copy carries only in-frame clones and drops some. The repertoire has roughly 49,000 clones, roughly 79% of them found once; the top ten carry roughly 7.9%. The material sequenced was CD4+ or CD8+ T cells sorted from blood, taken in a trial of the OX40 agonist ivuxolimab. The J gene is TRBJ2-1, the V gene TRBV5-1; 7 bases map to TRBD2. The TCR sequence derives from an adult with an advanced solid tumor such as melanoma, head and neck, liver or kidney cancer. The CDR3, as DNA: TGCGCCAGCGAGGCTAGCGGATACAATGAGCAGTTCTTC. It specifies CASEASGYNEQFF.